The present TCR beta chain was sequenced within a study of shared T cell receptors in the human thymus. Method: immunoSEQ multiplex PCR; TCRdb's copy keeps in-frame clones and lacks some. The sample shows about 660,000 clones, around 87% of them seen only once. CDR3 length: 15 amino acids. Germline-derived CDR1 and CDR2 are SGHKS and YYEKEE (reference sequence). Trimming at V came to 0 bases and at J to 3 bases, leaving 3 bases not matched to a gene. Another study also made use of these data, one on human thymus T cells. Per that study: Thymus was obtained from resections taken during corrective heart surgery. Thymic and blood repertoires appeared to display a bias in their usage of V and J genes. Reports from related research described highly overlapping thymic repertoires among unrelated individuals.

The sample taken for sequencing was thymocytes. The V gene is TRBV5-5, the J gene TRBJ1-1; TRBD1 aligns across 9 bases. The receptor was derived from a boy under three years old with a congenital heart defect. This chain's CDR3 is CASSLGTGDDTEAFF. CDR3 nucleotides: TGTGCCAGCAGCTTGGGGACAGGGGATGACACTGAAGCTTTCTTT.